This TCR beta chain was sequenced in a study of radiation and T cells in renal cell carcinoma. Findings and caveats of the study: Pretreatment tumor biopsies were lacking, so baseline clonotypes are unknown.

CDR3 size: 15 residues. The ends lost 4 bases at V and 2 bases at J; junction bases unmatched: 7. CDR1 is SGDLS and CDR2 is YYNGEE in the germline V gene. Noted time point: blood 4 weeks post-SBRT, at nephrectomy. Treatment meaning: 15 Gy SBRT to primary tumor, nephrectomy 4 weeks later. Radiation-treated patients gave blood at baseline, week 2 and week 4. Clones were sequenced by immunoSEQ multiplex PCR, and TCRdb holds only the in-frame ones, with some missing. Here the sample spans about 83,000 clones, around four fifths being singletons. Concerning this clone: Its specificity is not known.

This rearrangement joins TRBV9 to TRBJ2-3, with 7 bases aligning to TRBD1. Source: blood, taken from a patient whose treatment included radiotherapy and nephrectomy. This clonotype was sampled from a woman aged 55 to 70 with renal cell carcinoma. The CDR3 DNA reads TGTGCCAGCAGCTCTCGACAGGGAACCACAGATACGCAGTATTTT. Its translation: CASSSRQGTTDTQYF.